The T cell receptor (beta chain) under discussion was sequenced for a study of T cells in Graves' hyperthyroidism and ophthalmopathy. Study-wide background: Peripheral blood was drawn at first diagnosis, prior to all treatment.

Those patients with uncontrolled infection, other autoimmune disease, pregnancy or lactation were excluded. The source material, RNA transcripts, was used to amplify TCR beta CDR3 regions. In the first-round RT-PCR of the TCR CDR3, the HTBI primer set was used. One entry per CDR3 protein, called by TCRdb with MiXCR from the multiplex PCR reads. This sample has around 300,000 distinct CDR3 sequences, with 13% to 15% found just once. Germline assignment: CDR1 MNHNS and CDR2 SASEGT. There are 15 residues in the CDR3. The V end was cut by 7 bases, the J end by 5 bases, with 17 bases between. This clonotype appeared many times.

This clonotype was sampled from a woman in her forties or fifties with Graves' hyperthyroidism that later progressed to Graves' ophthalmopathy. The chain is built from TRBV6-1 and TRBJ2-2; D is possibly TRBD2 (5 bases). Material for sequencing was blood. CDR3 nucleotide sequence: TGTGCCAGCATTGGGGAGTTGGTGGGTACCGGGGAGCTGTTTTTT. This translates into CASIGELVGTGELFF.